This TCR beta chain was sequenced for a study of cytomegalovirus exposure and HLA in healthy donors. PCR used 60 Vbeta primers and 13 Jbeta primers. Using immunoSEQ multiplex PCR, the repertoire was profiled, and TCRdb retains in-frame clones only, with some absent. Of some 52,000 clones listed, over 70% are singletons. This clone showed up just once. No antigen is known for it. Study-wide results and limits: About 87% or about 30% of the time was how often most TCR beta V segments were productive, according to an earlier analysis. Reported performance of the classifier showed diagnosis of cytomegalovirus status with high specificity and sensitivity. After further analysis at a later stage, some 15,000 TCR beta sequences were associated with HLA alleles at 0.05 false discovery rate. Later on, analysis showed that most CMV-associated TCR beta chains appeared to be HLA-restricted.

This clonotype was obtained from a man between 18 and 29 years old in good health and CMV-seronegative. The sequencing sample was made of PBMCs.

The CDR3 protein is CASTTGTGGTDTQYF. The CDR3 nucleotides are TGCGCCAGCACCACCGGGACAGGGGGAACAGATACGCAGTATTTT. The V call is TRBV5-1, the J call TRBJ2-3; 11 nucleotides agree with TRBD1. This CDR3 spans 15 amino acids. Germline trimming cut 6 bases from V and 3 bases from J; bases unmatched to any gene: 6. Germline CDR1 is SGHRS and CDR2 is YFSETQ.